This T cell receptor (beta chain) was sequenced for a study of identical twins (dated by TCRdb to 2016 to 2018). For the wider study: To test whether fetal clonotypes persist, this study deep-sequenced TCR alpha and beta repertoires from monozygotic twins, from unrelated adults of various ages, and from cord blood. To rule out contamination, the twin experiments were replicated at different times with different library preparation protocols.

Every donor was a healthy Caucasian. This clonotype was recorded a few times. No antigen is known for it. The input lacks base qualities; no much larger clone sits a single base away. Trimmed from V: 7 bases; trimmed from J: 3 bases; junction bases lacking a gene match: 9. The CDR3 spans 14 residues, from the cysteine through the phenylalanine. The entry retains the CDR3 DNA only, 42 bases that are in frame from base 1. The germline V gene gives CDR1 as SGHRS and CDR2 as YFSETQ. Paper-wide results and their limitations: Because the same donors could not be followed over many years, the conclusions relied on cross-sectional statistical analysis. In monozygotic twins, recombination models systematically underestimated out-of-frame TCR alpha sharing, but the models matched the sharing seen between unrelated individuals. Out-of-frame TCR alpha sequences shared between twins showed an excess of low generation-probability sequences compared with coincidental sharing between unrelated individuals. In beta out-of-frame sequences, excess twin sharing was weaker, because having fewer shared sequences lowered the signal-to-noise ratio. Zero-insertion analyses could be partly confounded by invariant T cells such as MAIT and iNKT, although diverse VJ usage argued against such confounding for most clonotypes. Abundant cord blood beta clonotypes had fewer insertions, young adult naive repertoires showed a similar but weaker trend, and memory repertoires showed no such trend.

To prepare the library, 5' RACE was applied. The sequencing machine was an Illumina HiSeq 2000. A universal primer binding site was added through template switching, and the final cDNA carried a unique molecular identifier so that TCR cDNA molecules could be counted accurately. Specific primers in the conserved constant-segment region were used to synthesize first-strand cDNA for TCR alpha and beta chains. To control for contamination, every cDNA library was double barcoded, receiving both a SMART-Mk sample barcode and Illumina barcodes. TruSeq adapter sequences, together with Illumina sample barcodes, were added in two successive PCR steps. The Illumina HiSeq platform was used with custom primers to sequence TCR alpha and beta cDNA libraries. Per the authors' processing: Raw reads were processed with MiGEC to extract unique molecular identifiers, and MiXCR was used to determine CDR3 positions. Recombination models were inferred per individual with the repgenHMM and IGoR tools using an EM algorithm. Shared clonotypes were analyzed with the tcR package in R, and sharing was normalized by the product of cloneset sizes. To study raw recombination without the effects of thymic and clonal selection, out-of-frame nonproductive sequences were analyzed. TCRdb's own reprocessing of the public reads used fastp at Q25 and MiXCR and kept productive beta chains. Every entry covers one CDR3 protein and lists the most common genes and DNA from its rows. The V and J calls follow TCRdb's processing rather than the paper's. Here the sample has 1.5 million to 2 million distinct CDR3 sequences; about 32% occur a single time. The ten biggest clones cover less than 0.35% of the sample.

The sequence is built from TRBV5-1 and TRBJ2-5, with 7 central nucleotides matching TRBD1. The sample comprised cord blood. The clonotype comes from a newborn girl in good health. Read as DNA, the sequence is TGCGCCAGCGGGGAGACAGGGTCGAAAGAGACCCAGTACTTC. Protein translation: CASGETGSKETQYF.